The 8 T cell receptor beta chains reported below all come from one sample, sequenced in a study of shared clonotypes between healthy human individuals. The repertoire was sequenced with immunoSEQ multiplex PCR; TCRdb's copy has only in-frame clones and lacks some. The sample contains 2 million to 2.5 million clones, over 85% of which appear only once. The sample taken for sequencing was naive CD4+ T cells sorted from blood. Noted subset: CD45RA+ positively selected. These receptors were taken from a man between 18 and 29 years old in good health.

V gene TRBV30 combines with J gene TRBJ1-5; perhaps TRBD1 as D (6 bases). CDR3 length: 18 amino acids. Germline CDR1 and CDR2: GTSNPN and SVGIG (reference sequence). Trimming removed 2 bases from V and 0 bases from J, with 20 bases in between. The CDR3 sequence: CAWSSRRGTTYSNQPQHF. The CDR3 coding sequence is TGTGCCTGGAGTTCGCGCCGCGGGACAACCTATAGCAATCAGCCCCAGCATTTT.

The rearrangement links TRBV5-4 to TRBJ2-7, with 11 positions matching TRBD2. After removal of 0 bases from V and 2 bases from J, the junction contained 4 bases not matched to a gene. The CDR3 is 16 residues long. Germline CDR1 and CDR2: SGHNT and YYREEE (reference sequence). The CDR3 DNA reads as TGTGCCAGCAGCTTGGGAGGGACTAGCGGAGCCTACGAGCAGTACTTC. Translated: CASSLGGTSGAYEQYF.

The chain uses TRBV18 and TRBJ2-5; D is unresolved. V dropped 2 bases and J dropped 5 bases, with 15 bases sitting between them. The germline V gene encodes CDR1 KGHSH and CDR2 LQKENI. There are 15 residues in the CDR3. Here the CDR3 reads CASSPSISGRETQYF. DNA for the CDR3: TGTGCCAGCTCACCATCGATCTCGGGTAGGGAGACCCAGTACTTC.

This rearrangement joins TRBV5-1 to TRBJ2-5; 13 nucleotides agree with TRBD2. The trim removed 3 bases at V and 3 bases at J, leaving 11 bases unmatched. The CDR3 spans 18 residues. Looked up from germline, CDR1 is SGHRS and CDR2 is YFSETQ. The CDR3 coding sequence is TGCGCCAGCAGCTCACGACTAGCGGGGGGTCTCGGGGAAGAGACCCAGTACTTC. Its translation is CASSSRLAGGLGEETQYF.

The chain carries TRBV5-1 and TRBJ1-4; D possibly corresponds to TRBD1 (6 bases). Germline V CDR1 and CDR2: SGHRS, YFSETQ. The V end lost 1 base, the J end lost 5 bases, and 12 bases lay between the germline ends. The CDR3 loop spans 15 amino acids. CDR3 sequence reads: CASSLSGGGNEKLFF. The DNA for the CDR3 is TGCGCCAGCAGCTTGAGCGGGGGCGGAAATGAAAAACTGTTTTTT.

For this clone: Different DNA sequences within this sample yield the same CDR3. V usage is TRBV27 and J usage is TRBJ2-7; D is uncertain. V was clipped by 0 bases and J by 2 bases, with 8 bases between them. The CDR3 extends over 14 amino acids. Germline V lookup: CDR1 MNHEY, CDR2 SMNVEV (reference sequence). In nucleotides, the CDR3 is TGTGCCAGCAGTTTATCGATAGGTCCCTACGAGCAGTACTTC. Amino acid sequence: CASSLSIGPYEQYF.

The rearrangement links TRBV4-2 to TRBJ1-6; 7 bases match TRBD1. The germline gives CDR1 LGHNA, CDR2 YNFKEQ. Trimming cost V 4 bases and J 17 bases; bases outside gene matches: 14. The CDR3 is 14 amino acids. The CDR3 DNA reads as TGTGCCAGCAGCCGTAACAGACAGGGCAAAGACTTCCACTTT. Protein sequence: CASSRNRQGKDFHF.

The chain recombines TRBV10-1 with TRBJ1-2; D gene uncertain. The CDR3 is made up of 15 amino acids. V lost 3 bases to trimming and J lost 10 bases, with 21 bases between them. Germline V gene data show CDR1 as WNHNN and CDR2 as SYGVQD (reference sequence). The CDR3, as DNA: TGCGCCAGCAGTGATGAGGGAGGTCCCACGTTTTCCTACACCTTC. It yields the protein CASSDEGGPTFSYTF.